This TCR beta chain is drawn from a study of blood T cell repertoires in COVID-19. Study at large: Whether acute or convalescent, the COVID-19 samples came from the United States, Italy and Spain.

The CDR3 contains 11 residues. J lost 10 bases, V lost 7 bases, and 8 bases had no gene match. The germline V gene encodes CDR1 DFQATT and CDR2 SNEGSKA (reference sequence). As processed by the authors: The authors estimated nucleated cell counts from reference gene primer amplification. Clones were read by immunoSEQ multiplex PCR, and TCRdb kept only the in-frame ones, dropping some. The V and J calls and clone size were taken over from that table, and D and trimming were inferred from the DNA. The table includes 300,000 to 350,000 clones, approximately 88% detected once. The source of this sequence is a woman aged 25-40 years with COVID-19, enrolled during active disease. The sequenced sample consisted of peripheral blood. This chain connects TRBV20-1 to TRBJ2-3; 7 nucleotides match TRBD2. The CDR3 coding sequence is TGCAGTGTCCCATGGGGGGGGTCGCAGTATTTT. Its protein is CSVPWGGSQYF.